The next 13 T cell receptor beta chains were all read from a single sample in a study of Ad26.COV2.S vaccination and SARS-CoV-2 variants. Clones were sequenced by immunoSEQ multiplex PCR, and TCRdb holds only the in-frame ones, with some missing. Of 400,000 to 450,000 clones in the sample, 75% to 95% were seen once. Stated treatment: approximately 18 received Ad26.COV2.S at low or high dose, single or two shots; five or six received placebo; per-sample allocation not given. All samples were drawn on day 63, counting from the first vaccine or placebo injection. Material: peripheral blood, obtained in a trial of Ad26.COV2.S vaccine versus placebo. These receptors were obtained from a person between 18 and 60 years old who received the Ad26.COV2.S COVID-19 vaccine or a placebo.

This clone was counted once. The V and J genes are TRBV4-1 and TRBJ2-7, with TRBD2 as a possible D gene (6 bases). The CDR3 has 14 residues. Looked up from germline, CDR1 is MGHRA and CDR2 is YSYEKL. Deletions cut 0 bases from V and 5 bases from J, with 11 bases between. The DNA of the CDR3 is TGCGCCAGCAGCCAAGAAGCGGGTGGCGACGAGCAGTACTTC. Its translation is CASSQEAGGDEQYF.

This clone came up once. The V and J genes are TRBV2 and TRBJ2-2; no clear D gene. CDR1 and CDR2 from the germline V gene are SNHLY and FYNNEI. V gave up 7 bases and J gave up 0 bases, with 9 bases separating them. The CDR3 loop spans 14 amino acids. The CDR3 sequence: CASMPTPNTGELFF. The DNA for the CDR3 is TGTGCCAGCATGCCGACCCCGAACACCGGGGAGCTGTTTTTT.

This clone has a handful of counts. The V and J genes are TRBV11-2 and TRBJ2-7; D remains ambiguous. Trimming removed 0 bases at V and 5 bases at J, with 14 bases between. Looked up from germline, CDR1 is SGHAT and CDR2 is FQNNGV. CDR3 size: 15 residues. The CDR3 sequence: CASSLDFVLGNEQYF. CDR3 sequence (DNA): TGTGCCAGCAGCTTAGATTTCGTCCTTGGGAACGAGCAGTACTTC.

V and J are TRBV5-1 and TRBJ2-7; D not certain. Germline V gives CDR1 SGHRS, CDR2 YFSETQ. V was cut by 0 bases and J by 2 bases, with 9 bases left in between. The CDR3 sequence is 14 residues long. CDR3 DNA sequence: TGCGCCAGCAGCTTGGGGGCAGGAACCTACGAGCAGTACTTC. Translation gives CASSLGAGTYEQYF.

The V call is TRBV14, the J call TRBJ2-7; D is uncertain. This CDR3 is built from 14 residues. CDR1 is SGHDN and CDR2 is FVKESK in the germline V gene. V lost 1 base to trimming and J lost 2 bases, with 9 bases between them. CDR3 in DNA: TGTGCCAGCAGCCAAGTTGGTGGGACCTACGAGCAGTACTTC. This gives the protein CASSQVGGTYEQYF.

The chain uses TRBV29-1 and TRBJ2-7, with 8 bases that match TRBD1. CDR1 is SQVTM and CDR2 is ANQGSEA in the germline V gene. The V and J ends lost 4 bases and 6 bases, in that order; junction bases with no gene match: 8. CDR3 size: 13 residues. CDR3 region: CSVVGQGFSEQYF. Here the CDR3 DNA reads TGCAGCGTTGTCGGACAGGGTTTTTCCGAGCAGTACTTC.

J is TRBJ2-3 and V is TRBV5-1; TRBD1 aligns across 12 bases. The CDR3 has 16 residues. V lost 0 bases and J lost 6; bases outside the gene matches: 5. CDR1 SGHRS and CDR2 YFSETQ come from the germline V gene. CDR3 DNA: TGCGCCAGCAGCTTGGCGGGACAGGGGGCATGGGATACGCAGTATTTT. It translates to CASSLAGQGAWDTQYF.

The CDR3 nucleotides read TGTGCCTGGAGTCCTCAGGGGACATGGAGCTCCTACGAGCAGTACTTC. Residues: CAWSPQGTWSSYEQYF. The V and J genes are TRBV30 and TRBJ2-7, with D perhaps TRBD1 (6 bases). V shed 2 bases and J shed 0 bases, with 17 bases lying between them. The CDR3 sequence is 16 residues long. The V gene's germline CDR1 is GTSNPN and CDR2 SVGIG (reference sequence). Full variable domain (rest looked up from reference TRBV30 and TRBJ2-7): SQTIHQWPATLVQPVGSPLSLECTVEGTSNPNLYWYRQAAGRGLQLLFYSVGIGQISSEVPQNLSASRPQDRQFILSSKKLLLSDSGFYLCAWSPQGTWSSYEQYFGPGTRLTVT.

This chain connects TRBV24-1 to TRBJ2-1; D could derive from TRBD1 or TRBD2 (5 bases each). Germline loops: CDR1 KGHDR, CDR2 SFDVKD. V lost 7 bases, J lost 7 bases, and 16 bases lay in between. CDR3 length: 14 residues. CDR3 sequence reads: CATSTGTVVNEQFF. The CDR3 nucleotides read TGTGCCACCAGCACCGGGACCGTCGTTAATGAGCAGTTCTTC.

The chain has TRBV9 and TRBJ2-3; the match to TRBD2 covers 10 bases. Germline CDR1 reads SGDLS; CDR2 reads YYNGEE. This CDR3 spans 19 amino acids. The V gene end was trimmed by 3 bases and the J gene end by 2 bases; junction bases not matched to a gene: 15. The CDR3 DNA reads as TGTGCCAGCAGCGGAGGCATCCCCTCTAGCGGGAGTTTCACAGATACGCAGTATTTT. The encoded protein is CASSGGIPSSGSFTDTQYF.

On this clone itself: The junction departs from the called germline gene at one end, perhaps through a read error. The V gene is TRBV12-3 or TRBV12-4, the J gene TRBJ2-1; possibly TRBD1 or TRBD2 for D (6 bases each). This CDR3 comprises 12 residues. CDR3 nucleotides: TGTGCCAGCAATTCGGGGGCGGGTGAGCGGTTCTTC. Translated: CASNSGAGERFF.

As concerns this clone: Germline and junction disagree at one end, which may indicate a read error. J is TRBJ1-2 and V is TRBV18; 8 bases align to TRBD1. The CDR3 length is 12 residues. In germline, CDR1 is KGHSH, CDR2 LQKENI. The CDR3 region has the DNA TGTGCCAGCTCGCCCGACAGGGGCCCCGGGTTCTTC. This translates into CASSPDRGPGFF.

This chain uses TRBV7-9 with TRBJ2-1; possibly TRBD2 for D (6 bases). Deletions cut 2 bases from V and 6 bases from J, with 11 bases between. This CDR3 has 14 amino acids. Germline CDR1 is SEHNR and CDR2 is FQNEAQ (reference sequence). CDR3 amino acids: CASSLLTGGNEQFF. The CDR3 nucleotides read TGTGCCAGCAGCTTATTAACCGGGGGCAATGAGCAGTTCTTC.